A selection of T cell receptor beta chains follows, all from one sample in a study of T cell repertoires in cytomegalovirus infection. TCRdb used MiXCR to reprocess the reads, holding one entry per CDR3 protein. The table has fewer than 700,000 distinct CDR3 sequences, less than 25% seen once. Sequencing used CD8+ T cells from PBMCs. The receptors derive from a human donor in good health (CMV status not recorded). Some clones in this sample may be carry-over from other donors' samples. The CDR3 runs from the conserved cysteine through the conserved F or W. A D gene is named only where the DNA matches it firmly. Size is omitted from some rows. Given values are once, few, many or a class for expanded clones.

-,TRBJ2-1,-,TRBV7-8,CASSSGGWGAEVEQFF,TGTGCCAGCAGCTCCGGAGGGTGGGGGGCAGAAGTTGAGCAGTTCTTC
-,TRBJ2-5,few,TRBV2,CASSFGTAQGETQYF,TGTGCCAGCAGTTTCGGGACTGCCCAGGGAGAGACCCAGTACTTC
-,TRBJ1-5,-,TRBV4-2,CASSQGGARQFAPASDNQPQHF,TGTGCCAGCAGCCAAGGAGGGGCAAGGCAGTTTGCTCCTGCGTCGGACAATCAGCCCCAGCATTTT
-,TRBJ1-1,many,TRBV7-2,CASSLATSSGAFF,TGTGCCAGCAGCTTAGCCACCTCCAGTGGAGCTTTCTTT
-,TRBJ2-1,-,TRBV7-3,CASSQQGIWDEQFF,TGTGCCAGCAGCCAACAGGGAATCTGGGATGAGCAGTTCTTC
-,TRBJ2-1,many,TRBV7-3,CASSLTRVGGSYNEQFF,TGTGCCAGCAGCTTAACAAGGGTCGGGGGCTCCTACAATGAGCAGTTCTTC
-,TRBJ2-7,few,TRBV4-1,CASSPSIRGGIYEQYF,TGCGCCAGCAGCCCCTCCATAAGGGGGGGTATCTACGAGCAGTACTTC
TRBD1,TRBJ2-2,-,TRBV29-1,CSALLGQARSTGELFF,TGCAGCGCCCTGCTTGGACAGGCCCGGAGCACCGGGGAGCTGTTTTTT
-,TRBJ2-7,-,TRBV18,CASSPVPRGYAYEQYF,TGTGCCAGCTCACCAGTTCCCAGGGGATACGCCTACGAGCAGTACTTC
-,TRBJ1-1,few,TRBV7-4,CASSLDGHRTEAFF,TGTGCCAGCAGCTTAGATGGGCATAGGACTGAAGCTTTCTTT
TRBD2,TRBJ2-3,-,TRBV27,CATGTGDWTSGVWADTQYF,TGTGCCACCGGGACAGGGGACTGGACTAGCGGGGTTTGGGCAGATACGCAGTATTTT
TRBD2,TRBJ2-1,many,TRBV7-9,CASSLRASGGPYNEQFF,TGTGCCAGCAGCTTACGGGCTAGCGGGGGGCCCTACAATGAGCAGTTCTTC
-,TRBJ2-7,few,TRBV28,CASSLWAVHYEQYF,TGTGCCAGCAGTTTATGGGCTGTTCACTACGAGCAGTACTTC
TRBD1,TRBJ2-1,few,TRBV10-2,CASGGQGGSYNEQFF,TGCGCCAGCGGAGGACAGGGTGGTTCCTACAATGAGCAGTTCTTC
-,TRBJ1-2,many,TRBV19,CASTPRPLNLLGYTF,TGTGCCAGTACCCCTAGACCCTTGAATTTACTTGGCTACACCTTC
-,TRBJ2-6,many,TRBV12-3/TRBV12-4,CASSPALDRANVLTF,TGTGCCAGCAGCCCCGCCCTGGACAGGGCCAACGTCCTGACTTTC